This T cell receptor (beta chain) appears in the sequencing data of a study of shared clonotypes between healthy human individuals. Across the study: Used for every donor were three CD4 naive, three CD4 memory, two CD8 naive and one CD8 memory plate.

Recent acute infections and vaccinations were absent in the healthy HIV-negative adult donors. Naive CD45RA+ and memory CD45RA-negative subsets were split from CD4+ cells. Findings and caveats of the study: Although depth was large, rarefaction showed that sequencing of the sorted subsets was incomplete.

Of note for this clone: What it binds is unknown.

This CDR3 spans 15 amino acids. Germline lookup yields CDR1 PRHDT and CDR2 FYEKMQ (reference sequence). Unmatched junction bases numbered 3, after V lost 1 base and J lost 4 bases. Generated by immunoSEQ multiplex PCR, the TCRdb table keeps only in-frame clones and is missing some. The sample has approximately 1.1 million clones; approximately 80% are singletons. The sample consisted of memory CD4+ T cells from PBMCs. Described subset: CD45RA-negative fraction. This rearrangement joins TRBV13 to TRBJ1-1; the match to TRBD1 covers 10 bases. The receptor was isolated from a man aged 18-30 years in good health. Some clones in this sample may be carry-over from other donors' samples. The CDR3 DNA follows: TGTGCCAGCAGCTTAGATGACAGGGGGCTCACTGAAGCTTTCTTT. It is translated as CASSLDDRGLTEAFF.